The source of this T cell receptor beta chain is a study of blood T cell repertoires in COVID-19. Study in general: Collection of acute and convalescent COVID-19 samples took place in the United States, Italy and Spain. The cDNA or gDNA used as material had been derived from T cells, B-cell-depleted T cells, or PBMCs.

In the authors' methods: The assay estimated nucleated cells by amplifying reference gene primers. Using immunoSEQ multiplex PCR, the repertoire was profiled, and TCRdb retains in-frame clones only, with some absent. V, J and clone size derive from that table, while D and trimming were established from the DNA sequence. The table lists approximately 150,000 clones, more than 80% of them singletons, with just under 2% in the top ten. The sample consisted of peripheral blood. The TCR originated in a woman aged 60 to 75 with COVID-19, enrolled during active disease.

The CDR3 region is CASRGQDGYTF. DNA for the CDR3: TGTGCCAGCAGGGGACAGGATGGCTACACCTTC. This chain connects TRBV21-1 to TRBJ1-2; TRBD1 reflects the table's D call only, with no check against the DNA. TRBV21-1 is shown as a pseudogene. The CDR3 contains 11 residues.